The next 19 T cell receptor beta chains were all read from a single sample in a study of blood T cell repertoires in COVID-19. Measured with immunoSEQ multiplex PCR; TCRdb has only the in-frame clones, and not every one. The data contain roughly 260,000 clones, 88% of them singletons. Sequenced: peripheral blood. These receptors originate from a woman aged 25-40 years with COVID-19, enrolled during active disease.

The rearrangement links TRBV19 to TRBJ2-2; D call uncertain. Trimming pared 0 bases from V and 8 bases from J, leaving 22 bases between. CDR1 and CDR2 from the germline V gene are LNHDA and SQIVND (reference sequence). The CDR3 totals 18 residues. The CDR3 spells CASSIDGGAVIPTGELFF. The CDR3 DNA sequence: TGTGCCAGTAGTATAGACGGCGGCGCAGTGATCCCGACGGGGGAGCTGTTTTTT.

The gene calls are TRBV7-8 and TRBJ1-4, with 8 bases identical to TRBD1. V shed 3 bases, J shed 6 bases, and the junction held 3 bases outside the gene matches. The CDR3 runs 14 residues. Germline V gene sequence: CDR1 SGHVS, CDR2 FQNEAQ. CDR3 DNA sequence: TGTGCCAGCAGCTTTTCGACAGGGGATGAAAAACTGTTTTTT. It is translated as CASSFSTGDEKLFF.

The V and J genes are TRBV30 and TRBJ2-2; 8 nucleotides align to TRBD2. Trimming removed 5 bases from V and 3 bases from J; junction bases left unmatched: 8. This CDR3 is built from 15 residues. Germline V gene sequence: CDR1 GTSNPN, CDR2 SVGIG (reference sequence). The CDR3 DNA follows: TGTGCCTGGGACACCGGGAGGGTGGACACCGGGGAGCTGTTTTTT. Its protein is CAWDTGRVDTGELFF.

The genes are TRBV19 and TRBJ2-7, with 7 bases fitting TRBD1. Germline loops: CDR1 LNHDA, CDR2 SQIVND (reference sequence). CDR3 size: 15 residues. The trim removed 4 bases at V and 7 bases at J, leaving 13 bases unmatched. The CDR3, as DNA: TGTGCCAGTAGTACCGACAGGGAAGCAGCAGGGGAGCAGTACTTC. Translating it yields CASSTDREAAGEQYF.

The V call is TRBV5-1, the J call TRBJ1-2; TRBD1 agrees at 7 bases. Germline CDR1 and CDR2: SGHRS and YFSETQ. This CDR3 has 13 amino acids. Losses at the gene ends were 3 bases for V and 2 bases for J; bases not matched to a gene: 1. CDR3 region: CASSSTGNYGYTF. CDR3 DNA: TGCGCCAGCAGCTCGACAGGGAACTATGGCTACACCTTC.

The chain carries TRBV29-1 and TRBJ2-7; 9 nucleotides agree with TRBD2. Losses at the gene ends were 6 bases for V and 4 bases for J; bases not matched to a gene: 4. Germline loops: CDR1 SQVTM, CDR2 ANQGSEA. This CDR3 region has 12 residues. CDR3 sequence: CSVLAGVYEQYF. CDR3 bases: TGCAGCGTGTTAGCGGGAGTGTACGAGCAGTACTTC.

This rearrangement joins TRBV27 to TRBJ2-1; 11 bases map to TRBD2. Trimming at V came to 6 bases and at J to 6 bases, leaving 7 bases not matched to a gene. Germline V gives CDR1 MNHEY, CDR2 SMNVEV (reference sequence). This CDR3 comprises 15 residues. DNA of the CDR3: TGTGCCAGCAGCCCACTAGCGGGAGTCGGCAATGAGCAGTTCTTC. This gives the protein CASSPLAGVGNEQFF.

The chain couples TRBV6-2 or TRBV6-3 to TRBJ1-5; D unclear. V lost 1 base to trimming and J lost 6 bases, with 10 bases between them. Looked up from germline, CDR1 is MNHEY and CDR2 is SVGEGT. The CDR3 is made up of 14 amino acids. Here the CDR3 DNA reads TGTGCCAGCAGTTACTGGAGGGAAGGTCAGCCCCAGCATTTT. Amino acids: CASSYWREGQPQHF.

The chain's CDR3 is CASSQVPGTGGYEQYF. The DNA of the CDR3 is TGCGCCAGCAGCCAAGTACCCGGGACAGGGGGGTACGAGCAGTACTTC. The chain has TRBV4-1 and TRBJ2-7; 11 bases align to TRBD1. Germline assignment: CDR1 MGHRA and CDR2 YSYEKL. J lost 4 bases, V lost 1 base, and 6 bases had no gene match. CDR3 length equals 16 residues.

This clone was counted a single time. The chain combines TRBV5-1 with TRBJ2-7, with TRBD2 identical over 11 bases. The V gene's germline CDR1 is SGHRS and CDR2 YFSETQ. CDR3 size: 17 residues. Trimming removed 0 bases from V and 2 bases from J; junction bases left unmatched: 7. The chain's CDR3 is CASSLGLAGGPPYEQYF. CDR3 bases: TGCGCCAGCAGCTTGGGGTTAGCGGGAGGGCCTCCCTACGAGCAGTACTTC.

For the CDR3, the DNA is TGTGCCACCAGTGATATGGAGGGCCGAGGCGGGGAGCTGTTTTTT. Its protein product is CATSDMEGRGGELFF. The chain employs TRBV24-1 and TRBJ2-2, with a tentative D call TRBD2 (6 bases). Germline CDR1 and CDR2: KGHDR and SFDVKD. The ends were cut back, 3 bases at V and 7 bases at J, with 14 bases in the middle. This CDR3 contains 15 residues.

This clone was counted a few times. The chain has TRBV5-6 and TRBJ2-7; D might be TRBD1 (6 bases). Trimming removed 1 base from V and 0 bases from J, with 17 bases in between. CDR3 size: 17 residues. Germline CDR1 is SGHDT and CDR2 is YYEEEE. CDR3 region: CASSLSFRTEISYEQYF. CDR3 nucleotides: TGTGCCAGCAGCTTGTCTTTTAGGACAGAGATCTCCTACGAGCAGTACTTC.

The CDR3 DNA reads TGTGCCAGTAGTATCGCGGGAGGGGTACAGGGGACGAGGGTGGGAGAGCAGTACTTC. It specifies CASSIAGGVQGTRVGEQYF. V usage is TRBV19 and J usage is TRBJ2-7; the match to TRBD2 covers 9 bases. Trimming removed 3 bases from V and 7 bases from J; junction bases left unmatched: 22. The CDR3 is 19 amino acids. The germline CDR1 and CDR2 sequences are LNHDA and SQIVND (reference sequence).

The count of this clone is one. Here the CDR3 reads CAWRGQVEGPQHF. CDR3 nucleotides: TGTGCCTGGAGGGGACAGGTCGAGGGGCCCCAGCATTTT. The chain uses TRBV30 and TRBJ1-5; 8 nucleotides align to TRBD1. The CDR3 is 13 amino acids. Germline trimming cut 3 bases from V and 9 bases from J; bases unmatched to any gene: 7. Germline V CDR1 and CDR2: GTSNPN, SVGIG (reference sequence). The full variable domain, rest sourced from reference TRBV30 and TRBJ1-5, is SQTIHQWPATLVQPVGSPLSLECTVEGTSNPNLYWYRQAAGRGLQLLFYSVGIGQISSEVPQNLSASRPQDRQFILSSKKLLLSDSGFYLCAWRGQVEGPQHFGDGTRLSIL.

The chain combines TRBV2 with TRBJ2-3; maybe TRBD2 (6 bases). Trimming stripped 8 bases from V and 1 base from J, with 10 bases between. Germline assignment: CDR1 SNHLY and CDR2 FYNNEI. The CDR3 is 13 amino acids. The CDR3 reads CASAGPGTDTQYF. The DNA of the CDR3 is TGTGCCAGCGCGGGGCCGGGCACAGATACGCAGTATTTT.

The chain has TRBV11-2 and TRBJ2-1; tentatively, D is TRBD2 (5 bases). Germline CDR1 is SGHAT and CDR2 is FQNNGV. There are 16 residues in the CDR3. V was clipped by 1 base and J by 2 bases, with 12 bases between them. CDR3 loop: CASSLGAGLPYNEQFF. DNA of the CDR3: TGTGCCAGCAGCTTAGGGGCGGGCCTACCCTACAATGAGCAGTTCTTC.

This chain connects TRBV29-1 to TRBJ2-5; D is undetermined. This CDR3 contains 14 residues. V was cut by 6 bases and J by 2 bases, with 16 bases left in between. Germline V lookup: CDR1 SQVTM, CDR2 ANQGSEA. The CDR3 region is CSVPPLALQETQYF. CDR3 nucleotides: TGCAGCGTGCCTCCCTTGGCCCTTCAAGAGACCCAGTACTTC.

V and J are TRBV5-1 and TRBJ2-1; no definite D call. CDR3 length equals 14 residues. Germline CDR1 SGHRS, CDR2 YFSETQ. V shed 0 bases and J shed 3 bases, with 7 bases lying between them. The CDR3 spells CASSLANDYNEQFF. The CDR3 DNA is TGCGCCAGCAGCTTGGCTAACGACTACAATGAGCAGTTCTTC.

The chain is built from TRBV5-1 and TRBJ2-7, with TRBD2 matching over 7 bases. The V segment lost 0 bases and the J segment 0 bases; nucleotides outside the gene matches: 12. This CDR3 has 18 residues. The V gene's germline CDR1 is SGHRS and CDR2 YFSETQ. DNA for the CDR3: TGCGCCAGCAGCTTGGAATCCTCTAGCGGCCTTTACTCCTACGAGCAGTACTTC. Translated, it gives CASSLESSSGLYSYEQYF.